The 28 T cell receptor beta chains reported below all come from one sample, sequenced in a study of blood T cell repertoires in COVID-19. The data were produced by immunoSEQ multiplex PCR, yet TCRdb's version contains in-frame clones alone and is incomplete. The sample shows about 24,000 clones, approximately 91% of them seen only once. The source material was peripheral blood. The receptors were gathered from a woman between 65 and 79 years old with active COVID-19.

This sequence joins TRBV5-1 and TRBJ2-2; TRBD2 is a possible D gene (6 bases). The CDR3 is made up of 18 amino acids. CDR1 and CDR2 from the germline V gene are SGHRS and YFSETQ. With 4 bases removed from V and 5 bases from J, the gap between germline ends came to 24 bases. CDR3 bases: TGCGCCAGCAGCCCACGGAGCGGGCACCCCCGAAATACCGGGGAGCTGTTTTTT. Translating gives CASSPRSGHPRNTGELFF.

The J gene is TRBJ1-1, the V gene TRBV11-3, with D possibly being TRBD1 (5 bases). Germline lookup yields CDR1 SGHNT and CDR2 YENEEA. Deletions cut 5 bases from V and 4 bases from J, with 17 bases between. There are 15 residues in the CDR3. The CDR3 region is CASSHRRPGLTEAFF. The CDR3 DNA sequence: TGTGCCAGCAGCCACAGGCGGCCAGGGCTCACTGAAGCTTTCTTT.

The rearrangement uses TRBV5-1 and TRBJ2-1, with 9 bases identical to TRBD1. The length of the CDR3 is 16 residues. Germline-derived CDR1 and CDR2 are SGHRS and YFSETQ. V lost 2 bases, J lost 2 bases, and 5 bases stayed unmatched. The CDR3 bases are TGCGCCAGCAGCTTAATACAGGGGGCCGCCTACAATGAGCAGTTCTTC. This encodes CASSLIQGAAYNEQFF. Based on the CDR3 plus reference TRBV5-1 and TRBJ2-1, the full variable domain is KAGVTQTPRYLIKTRGQQVTLSCSPISGHRSVSWYQQTPGQGLQFLFEYFSETQRNKGNFPGRFSGRQFSNSRSEMNVSTLELGDSALYLCASSLIQGAAYNEQFFGPGTRLTVL.

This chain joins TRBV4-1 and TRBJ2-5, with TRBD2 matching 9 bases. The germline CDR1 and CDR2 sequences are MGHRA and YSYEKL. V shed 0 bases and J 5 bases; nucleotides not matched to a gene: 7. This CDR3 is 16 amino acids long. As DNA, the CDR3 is TGCGCCAGCAGCCAAGAGGGGCTAGCGGGAAGGGAGACCCAGTACTTC. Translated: CASSQEGLAGRETQYF.

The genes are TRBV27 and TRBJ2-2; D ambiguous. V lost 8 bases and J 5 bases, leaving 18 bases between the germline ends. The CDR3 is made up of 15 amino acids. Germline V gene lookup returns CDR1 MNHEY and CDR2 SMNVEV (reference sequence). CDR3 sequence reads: CASQLGPLVTGELFF. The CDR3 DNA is TGTGCCAGCCAGCTAGGCCCCTTAGTGACCGGGGAGCTGTTTTTT.

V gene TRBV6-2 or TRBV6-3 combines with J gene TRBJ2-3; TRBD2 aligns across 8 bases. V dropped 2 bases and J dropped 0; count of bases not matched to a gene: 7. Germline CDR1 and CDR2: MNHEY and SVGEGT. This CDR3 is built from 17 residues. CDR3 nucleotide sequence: TGTGCCAGCAGTTACGCCACTAGCGGTACTAGCACAGATACGCAGTATTTT. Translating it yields CASSYATSGTSTDTQYF.

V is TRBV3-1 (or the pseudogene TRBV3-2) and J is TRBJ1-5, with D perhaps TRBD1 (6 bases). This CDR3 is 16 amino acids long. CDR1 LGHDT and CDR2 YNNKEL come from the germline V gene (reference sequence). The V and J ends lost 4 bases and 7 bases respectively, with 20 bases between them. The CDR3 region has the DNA TGTGCCAGCAGCCCCAGTCCCTCAGGGGCGTGGCAGCCCCAGCATTTT. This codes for CASSPSPSGAWQPQHF.

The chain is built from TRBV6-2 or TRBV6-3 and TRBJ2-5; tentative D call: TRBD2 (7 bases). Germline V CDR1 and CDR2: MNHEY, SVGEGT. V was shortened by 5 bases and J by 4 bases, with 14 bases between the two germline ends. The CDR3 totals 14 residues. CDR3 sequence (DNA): TGTGCCAGCAGTGACCCGGGGGGCAGAGAGACCCAGTACTTC. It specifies CASSDPGGRETQYF.

CDR3 sequence: CASRADRALYNEQFF. CDR3 coding DNA: TGTGCCAGCAGAGCTGACAGGGCACTCTACAATGAGCAGTTCTTC. V gene TRBV2 combines with J gene TRBJ2-1; TRBD1 agrees at 7 bases. This CDR3 spans 15 amino acids. J was trimmed by 3 bases and V by 6 bases; bases with no gene match: 8. Germline lookup yields CDR1 SNHLY and CDR2 FYNNEI.

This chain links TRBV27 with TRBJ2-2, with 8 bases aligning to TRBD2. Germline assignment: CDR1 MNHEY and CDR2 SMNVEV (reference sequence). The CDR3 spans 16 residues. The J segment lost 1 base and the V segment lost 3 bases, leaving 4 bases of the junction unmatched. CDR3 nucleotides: TGTGCCAGCAGTTTCCAGCTAGCGGGGAACACCGGGGAGCTGTTTTTT. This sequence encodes CASSFQLAGNTGELFF.

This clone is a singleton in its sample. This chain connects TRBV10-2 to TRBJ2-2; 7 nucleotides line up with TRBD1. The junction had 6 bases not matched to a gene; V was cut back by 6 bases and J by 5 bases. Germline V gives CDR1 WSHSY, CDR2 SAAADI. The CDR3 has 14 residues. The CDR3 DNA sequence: TGCGCCAGCAGGACAGGGCTAGGGACCGGGGAGCTGTTTTTT. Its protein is CASRTGLGTGELFF.

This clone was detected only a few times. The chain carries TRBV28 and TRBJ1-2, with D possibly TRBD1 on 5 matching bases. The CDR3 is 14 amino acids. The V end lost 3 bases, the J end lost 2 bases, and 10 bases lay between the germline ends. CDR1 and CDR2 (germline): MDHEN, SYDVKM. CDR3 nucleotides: TGTGCCAGCAGTTTGCCAGGGATAAACTATGGCTACACCTTC. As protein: CASSLPGINYGYTF.

Here the CDR3 reads CASSSRDYGEQFF. The CDR3 DNA is TGTGCCAGCTCATCCCGGGACTACGGTGAGCAGTTCTTC. This chain connects TRBV18 to TRBJ2-1, with 7 positions matching TRBD2. CDR3 length equals 13 residues. Germline V gives CDR1 KGHSH, CDR2 LQKENI. V was pared by 5 bases and J by 9 bases, with 7 bases of the junction left unmatched.

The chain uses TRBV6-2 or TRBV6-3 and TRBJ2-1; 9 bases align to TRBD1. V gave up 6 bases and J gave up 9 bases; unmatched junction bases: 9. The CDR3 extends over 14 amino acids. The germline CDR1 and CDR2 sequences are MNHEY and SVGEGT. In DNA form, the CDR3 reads TGTGCCAGCAGCCTCGGACAGGGGTGGAGTGAGCAGTTCTTC. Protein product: CASSLGQGWSEQFF.

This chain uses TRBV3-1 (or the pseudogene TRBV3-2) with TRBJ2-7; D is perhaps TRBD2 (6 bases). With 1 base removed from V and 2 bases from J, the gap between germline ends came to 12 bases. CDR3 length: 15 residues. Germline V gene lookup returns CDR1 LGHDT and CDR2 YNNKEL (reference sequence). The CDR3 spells CASSQVWRGPYEQYF. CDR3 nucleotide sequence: TGTGCCAGCAGCCAAGTTTGGCGGGGTCCCTACGAGCAGTACTTC.

CDR3 amino acids: CASRYWTKLSYEQYF. CDR3 in DNA: TGCGCCAGCAGATACTGGACAAAGCTCTCCTACGAGCAGTACTTC. The chain joins TRBV5-1 to TRBJ2-7; TRBD1 is a possible D gene (5 bases). This CDR3 is built from 15 residues. Trimming pared 5 bases from V and 0 bases from J, leaving 15 bases between. Germline V CDR1 and CDR2: SGHRS, YFSETQ.

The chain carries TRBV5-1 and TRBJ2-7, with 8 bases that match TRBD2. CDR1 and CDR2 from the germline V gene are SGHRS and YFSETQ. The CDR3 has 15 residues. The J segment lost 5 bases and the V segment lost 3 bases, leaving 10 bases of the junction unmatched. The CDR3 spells CASSSGLGAGDEQYF. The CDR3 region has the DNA TGCGCCAGCAGCTCCGGACTCGGAGCGGGGGACGAGCAGTACTTC.

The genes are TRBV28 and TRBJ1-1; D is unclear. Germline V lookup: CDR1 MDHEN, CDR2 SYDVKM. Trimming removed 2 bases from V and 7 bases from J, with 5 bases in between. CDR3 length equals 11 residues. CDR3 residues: CASSLVSEAFF. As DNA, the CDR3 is TGTGCCAGCAGTTTAGTGAGTGAAGCTTTCTTT.

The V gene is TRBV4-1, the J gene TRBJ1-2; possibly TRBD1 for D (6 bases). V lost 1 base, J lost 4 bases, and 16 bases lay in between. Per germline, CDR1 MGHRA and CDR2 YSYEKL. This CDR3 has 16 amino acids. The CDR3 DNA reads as TGCGCCAGCAGCCAAGTGAGGGGGAACCTTCCCTATGGCTACACCTTC. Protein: CASSQVRGNLPYGYTF.

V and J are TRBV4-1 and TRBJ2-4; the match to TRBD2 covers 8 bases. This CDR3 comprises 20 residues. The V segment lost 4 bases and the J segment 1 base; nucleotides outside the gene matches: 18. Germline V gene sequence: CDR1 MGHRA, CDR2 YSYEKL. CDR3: CASSRVLTPGGAFAKNIQYF. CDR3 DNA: TGCGCCAGCAGCCGCGTACTAACCCCGGGGGGGGCCTTCGCCAAAAACATTCAGTACTTC.

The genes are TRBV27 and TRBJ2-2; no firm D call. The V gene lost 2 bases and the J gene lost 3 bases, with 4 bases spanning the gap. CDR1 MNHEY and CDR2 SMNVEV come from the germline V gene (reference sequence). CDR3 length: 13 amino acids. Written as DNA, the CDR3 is TGTGCCAGCAGTTTAGAGTACACCGGGGAGCTGTTTTTT. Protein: CASSLEYTGELFF.

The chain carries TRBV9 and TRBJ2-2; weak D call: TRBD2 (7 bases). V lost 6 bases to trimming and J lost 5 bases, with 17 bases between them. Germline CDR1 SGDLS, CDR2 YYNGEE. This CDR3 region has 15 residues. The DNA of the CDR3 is TGTGCCAGCACCCCCGGGGGGCGCGGTACCGGGGAGCTGTTTTTT. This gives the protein CASTPGGRGTGELFF.

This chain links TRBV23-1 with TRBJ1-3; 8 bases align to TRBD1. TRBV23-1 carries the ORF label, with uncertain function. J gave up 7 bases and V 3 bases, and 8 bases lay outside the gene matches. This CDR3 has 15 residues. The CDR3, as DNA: TGCGCCAGCAGTCATAGGACAGGGTACGGGAACACCATATATTTT. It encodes CASSHRTGYGNTIYF.

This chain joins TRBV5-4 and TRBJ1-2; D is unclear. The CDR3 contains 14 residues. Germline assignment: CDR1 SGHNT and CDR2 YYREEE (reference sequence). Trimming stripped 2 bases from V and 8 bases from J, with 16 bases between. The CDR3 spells CASSFALEGMGYTF. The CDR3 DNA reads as TGTGCCAGCAGCTTCGCACTAGAGGGTATGGGCTACACCTTC.

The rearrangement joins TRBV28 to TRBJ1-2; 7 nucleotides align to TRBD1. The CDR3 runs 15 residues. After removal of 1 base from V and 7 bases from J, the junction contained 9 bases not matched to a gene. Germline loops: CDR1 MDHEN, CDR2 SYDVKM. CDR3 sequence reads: CASSLSVDRVGGYTF. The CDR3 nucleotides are TGTGCCAGCAGTTTATCCGTTGACAGGGTCGGTGGCTACACCTTC.

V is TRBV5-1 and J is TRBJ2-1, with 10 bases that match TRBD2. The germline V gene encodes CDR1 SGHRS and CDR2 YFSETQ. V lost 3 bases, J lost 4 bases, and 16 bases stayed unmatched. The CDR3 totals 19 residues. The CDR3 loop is CASSYRHGSGGPGYNEQFF. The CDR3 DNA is TGCGCCAGCAGCTACCGTCATGGTAGCGGGGGGCCGGGATACAATGAGCAGTTCTTC.

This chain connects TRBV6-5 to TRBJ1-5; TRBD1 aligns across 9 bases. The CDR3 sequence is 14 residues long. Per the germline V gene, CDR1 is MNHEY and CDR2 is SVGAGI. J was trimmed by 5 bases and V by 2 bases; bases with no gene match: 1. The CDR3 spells CASSYGTGYQPQHF. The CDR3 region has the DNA TGTGCCAGCAGTTACGGGACAGGGTATCAGCCCCAGCATTTT.

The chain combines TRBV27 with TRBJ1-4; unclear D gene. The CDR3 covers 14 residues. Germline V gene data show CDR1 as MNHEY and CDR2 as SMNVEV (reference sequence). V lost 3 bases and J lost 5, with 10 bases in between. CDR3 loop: CASSLQGGNEKLFF. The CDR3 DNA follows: TGTGCCAGCAGTTTGCAAGGAGGAAATGAAAAACTGTTTTTT.